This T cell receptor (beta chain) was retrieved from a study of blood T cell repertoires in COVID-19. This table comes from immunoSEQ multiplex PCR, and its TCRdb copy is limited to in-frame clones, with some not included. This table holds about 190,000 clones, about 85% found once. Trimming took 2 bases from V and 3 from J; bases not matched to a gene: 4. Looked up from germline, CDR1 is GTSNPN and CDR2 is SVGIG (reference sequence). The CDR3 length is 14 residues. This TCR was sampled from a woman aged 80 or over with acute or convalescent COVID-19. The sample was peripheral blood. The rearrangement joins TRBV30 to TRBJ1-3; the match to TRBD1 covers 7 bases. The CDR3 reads CAWSQTGSGNTIYF. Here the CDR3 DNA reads TGTGCCTGGAGTCAGACAGGGAGTGGAAACACCATATATTTT. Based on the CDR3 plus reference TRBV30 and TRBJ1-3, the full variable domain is SQTIHQWPATLVQPVGSPLSLECTVEGTSNPNLYWYRQAAGRGLQLLFYSVGIGQISSEVPQNLSASRPQDRQFILSSKKLLLSDSGFYLCAWSQTGSGNTIYFGEGSWLTVV.